Listed below are T cell receptor beta chains from one sample, sequenced in a study of OX40 agonist ivuxolimab in advanced cancers. TCRdb's table, derived via immunoSEQ multiplex PCR, lists solely in-frame clones and lacks some. The sample lists 60,000 to 70,000 clones, over 80% occurring once. Here the sequenced sample was CD4+ or CD8+ T cells sorted from blood, taken in a trial of the OX40 agonist ivuxolimab. The receptor set was obtained from an adult with an advanced solid tumor such as melanoma, head and neck, liver or kidney cancer. CDR3s include the opening cysteine and the closing phenylalanine or tryptophan. Fields, in order: clone size, J gene, V gene, D gene, CDR3 protein, CDR3 DNA. The D gene is left open where the match is weak. Clone sizes are given selectively: once, few, many, or a class where the clone is expanded.

clone_size: .
j_call: TRBJ1-1
v_call: TRBV29-1
d_call: .
cdr3_aa: CSVDGQRNTEAFF
cdr3_nt: TGCAGCGTTGACGGACAGCGGAACACTGAAGCTTTCTTT

clone_size: .
j_call: TRBJ2-6
v_call: TRBV11-3
d_call: .
cdr3_aa: CASSLGGSGANVLTF
cdr3_nt: TGTGCCAGCAGCTTAGGGGGGTCTGGGGCCAACGTCCTGACTTTC

clone_size: .
j_call: TRBJ2-1
v_call: TRBV11-3
d_call: TRBD1
cdr3_aa: CASSGDRGNEQFF
cdr3_nt: TGTGCCAGCAGCGGCGACAGGGGCAATGAGCAGTTCTTC

clone_size: .
j_call: TRBJ2-1
v_call: TRBV6-1
d_call: .
cdr3_aa: CASSLEQQSAEQFF
cdr3_nt: TGTGCCAGCAGCCTAGAGCAGCAGTCGGCTGAGCAGTTCTTC

clone_size: .
j_call: TRBJ2-1
v_call: TRBV19
d_call: .
cdr3_aa: CASSMHRVGEQFF
cdr3_nt: TGTGCCAGTAGTATGCACAGGGTGGGTGAGCAGTTCTTC

clone_size: .
j_call: TRBJ2-7
v_call: TRBV7-2
d_call: .
cdr3_aa: CASSNSYEQYF
cdr3_nt: TGTGCCAGCAGCAACTCCTACGAGCAGTACTTC

clone_size: .
j_call: TRBJ2-7
v_call: TRBV5-4
d_call: TRBD2
cdr3_aa: CASSFEGLALGYEQYF
cdr3_nt: TGTGCCAGCAGTTTTGAGGGACTAGCGTTGGGCTACGAGCAGTACTTC

clone_size: .
j_call: TRBJ1-1
v_call: TRBV18
d_call: .
cdr3_aa: CASSPLSTGLLNTEAFF
cdr3_nt: TGTGCCAGCTCACCACTTAGTACGGGACTCCTGAACACTGAAGCTTTCTTT

clone_size: many
j_call: TRBJ2-7
v_call: TRBV7-2
d_call: TRBD1
cdr3_aa: CASSLGTGVSYEQYF
cdr3_nt: TGTGCCAGCAGCTTGGGGACAGGGGTCTCCTACGAGCAGTACTTC

clone_size: .
j_call: TRBJ1-2
v_call: TRBV19
d_call: .
cdr3_aa: CASSIGTGYGYTF
cdr3_nt: TGTGCCAGTAGTATTGGTACAGGTTATGGCTACACCTTC

clone_size: once
j_call: TRBJ2-1
v_call: TRBV4-3
d_call: .
cdr3_aa: CASSQGLRADIYNEQFF
cdr3_nt: TGCGCCAGCAGCCAAGGGCTCCGGGCCGATATTTACAATGAGCAGTTCTTC

clone_size: .
j_call: TRBJ2-1
v_call: TRBV11-3
d_call: TRBD2
cdr3_aa: CASSYPPGGLNEQFF
cdr3_nt: TGTGCCAGCAGCTACCCCCCGGGAGGTCTGAATGAGCAGTTCTTC

clone_size: few
j_call: TRBJ1-2
v_call: TRBV5-5
d_call: .
cdr3_aa: CASSFRAVNSGYGYTF
cdr3_nt: TGTGCCAGCAGCTTCCGGGCAGTGAATTCGGGCTATGGCTACACCTTC

clone_size: once
j_call: TRBJ2-1
v_call: TRBV7-2
d_call: TRBD2
cdr3_aa: CASSLVGAGVVNEQFF
cdr3_nt: TGTGCCAGCAGCTTGGTTGGAGCGGGAGTTGTCAATGAGCAGTTCTTC

clone_size: .
j_call: TRBJ2-1
v_call: TRBV14
d_call: TRBD1
cdr3_aa: CASSHAWTGTYNEQFF
cdr3_nt: TGTGCCAGCAGCCATGCTTGGACAGGGACATACAATGAGCAGTTCTTC

clone_size: .
j_call: TRBJ2-5
v_call: TRBV9
d_call: .
cdr3_aa: CASSVEQGMWETQYF
cdr3_nt: TGTGCCAGCAGCGTAGAACAGGGTATGTGGGAGACCCAGTACTTC

clone_size: few
j_call: TRBJ2-7
v_call: TRBV6-5
d_call: .
cdr3_aa: CASSYTDSGSYEQYF
cdr3_nt: TGTGCCAGCAGTTACACGGACAGCGGGTCCTACGAGCAGTACTTC

clone_size: .
j_call: TRBJ2-1
v_call: TRBV6-6
d_call: .
cdr3_aa: CAASQGQYNEQFF
cdr3_nt: TGTGCCGCCTCCCAGGGCCAATACAATGAGCAGTTCTTC

clone_size: once
j_call: TRBJ2-3
v_call: TRBV6-1
d_call: .
cdr3_aa: CASSEVMSTDTQYF
cdr3_nt: TGTGCCAGCAGTGAAGTAATGAGCACAGATACGCAGTATTTT

clone_size: .
j_call: TRBJ1-4
v_call: TRBV28
d_call: .
cdr3_aa: CASSFSTAGKSEKLFF
cdr3_nt: TGTGCCAGCAGTTTTTCTACCGCCGGGAAATCTGAAAAACTGTTTTTT

clone_size: .
j_call: TRBJ2-7
v_call: TRBV29-1
d_call: .
cdr3_aa: CSVPLGATPYEQYF
cdr3_nt: TGCAGCGTGCCACTCGGAGCCACCCCCTACGAGCAGTACTTC

clone_size: .
j_call: TRBJ1-1
v_call: TRBV5-1
d_call: TRBD1
cdr3_aa: CASSLGARQGDEAFF
cdr3_nt: TGCGCCAGCAGCTTGGGGGCGCGGCAGGGGGATGAAGCTTTCTTT

clone_size: .
j_call: TRBJ1-4
v_call: TRBV29-1
d_call: .
cdr3_aa: CSVRDTPNEKLFF
cdr3_nt: TGCAGCGTGAGGGACACGCCGAATGAAAAACTGTTTTTT

clone_size: .
j_call: TRBJ2-1
v_call: TRBV18
d_call: .
cdr3_aa: CASSGDSSYNEQFF
cdr3_nt: TGTGCCAGCTCAGGGGACTCCTCCTACAATGAGCAGTTCTTC

clone_size: .
j_call: TRBJ2-2
v_call: TRBV6-1
d_call: .
cdr3_aa: CASSDFAGARELFF
cdr3_nt: TGTGCCAGCAGCGACTTTGCGGGGGCTAGGGAGCTGTTTTTT

clone_size: .
j_call: TRBJ2-1
v_call: TRBV28
d_call: .
cdr3_aa: CASWGWRTDSSSYNEQFF
cdr3_nt: TGTGCCAGCTGGGGGTGGCGGACCGACTCTAGCTCCTACAATGAGCAGTTCTTC

clone_size: few
j_call: TRBJ2-7
v_call: TRBV7-9
d_call: .
cdr3_aa: CASSFGGAMYEQYF
cdr3_nt: TGTGCCAGCAGCTTTGGGGGAGCGATGTACGAGCAGTACTTC

clone_size: .
j_call: TRBJ2-7
v_call: TRBV5-1
d_call: .
cdr3_aa: CASSLGGRGTYEQYF
cdr3_nt: TGCGCCAGCAGCTTGGGCGGTAGGGGAACCTACGAGCAGTACTTC

clone_size: .
j_call: TRBJ1-1
v_call: TRBV5-4
d_call: .
cdr3_aa: CASRPDNEAFF
cdr3_nt: TGTGCCAGCAGACCCGACAATGAAGCTTTCTTT

clone_size: few
j_call: TRBJ2-7
v_call: TRBV11-3
d_call: .
cdr3_aa: CASSFPGTEQYF
cdr3_nt: TGTGCCAGCAGCTTTCCAGGGACCGAGCAGTACTTC

clone_size: .
j_call: TRBJ2-3
v_call: TRBV11-2
d_call: .
cdr3_aa: CASSRGSTDTQYF
cdr3_nt: TGTGCCAGCAGTCGGGGGAGCACAGATACGCAGTATTTT

clone_size: many
j_call: TRBJ2-7
v_call: TRBV19
d_call: .
cdr3_aa: CASSGTLSSYEQYF
cdr3_nt: TGTGCCAGTAGTGGGACTTTAAGCTCCTACGAGCAGTACTTC

clone_size: few
j_call: TRBJ1-2
v_call: TRBV27
d_call: TRBD1
cdr3_aa: CASSRTGGFSYGYTF
cdr3_nt: TGTGCCAGCAGCCGAACAGGGGGCTTCAGCTATGGCTACACCTTC

clone_size: .
j_call: TRBJ2-5
v_call: TRBV7-6
d_call: TRBD2
cdr3_aa: CASSSWASGSPQETQYF
cdr3_nt: TGTGCCAGCAGCTCATGGGCTAGCGGGAGCCCCCAAGAGACCCAGTACTTC

clone_size: .
j_call: TRBJ2-3
v_call: TRBV28
d_call: .
cdr3_aa: CASKLGLQGGTQYF
cdr3_nt: TGTGCCAGCAAACTGGGGCTACAAGGGGGTACGCAGTATTTT

clone_size: .
j_call: TRBJ1-2
v_call: TRBV28
d_call: .
cdr3_aa: CASSLKGDWYGYTF
cdr3_nt: TGTGCCAGCAGTTTAAAGGGGGATTGGTATGGCTACACCTTC

clone_size: .
j_call: TRBJ2-2
v_call: TRBV7-7
d_call: TRBD2
cdr3_aa: CASSLGTSGRIDTGELFF
cdr3_nt: TGTGCCAGCAGCTTAGGGACTAGCGGGAGAATAGACACCGGGGAGCTGTTTTTT

clone_size: .
j_call: TRBJ1-1
v_call: TRBV30
d_call: .
cdr3_aa: CAWRSDQTRTEAFF
cdr3_nt: TGTGCCTGGAGGTCGGACCAGACTCGCACTGAAGCTTTCTTT

clone_size: .
j_call: TRBJ2-7
v_call: TRBV15
d_call: .
cdr3_aa: CATYRAGGFRGYSYEQYF
cdr3_nt: TGTGCCACCTATAGAGCGGGCGGTTTTCGGGGCTATTCTTACGAGCAGTACTTC

clone_size: few
j_call: TRBJ2-1
v_call: TRBV10-1
d_call: TRBD2
cdr3_aa: CANLWPGRSSYNEQFF
cdr3_nt: TGCGCCAACCTATGGCCCGGGAGGAGCTCCTACAATGAGCAGTTCTTC